This TCR beta chain came from a study of a mutant IDH1 vaccine in newly diagnosed glioma. Study as a whole: Radiotherapy, temozolomide, or both had been given previously, and both were given to most. Findings and limits, study-wide: Pseudoprogression appeared independent of alterations in top peripheral clonotypes.

Sequencing was performed with immunoSEQ multiplex PCR; in TCRdb, only in-frame clones are kept and a portion is missing. The sample shows about 38,000 clones, 80% to 95% of them seen only once. The CDR3 contains 13 residues. CDR1 is SEHNR and CDR2 is FQNEAQ in the germline V gene (reference sequence). Trimming removed 4 bases from V and 1 base from J, with 8 bases in between. Described time point: baseline, week 1 (first vaccination visit). This sample's treatment: pre-vaccination baseline after standard-of-care therapy. The study enrolled donors with new WHO grade 3 or 4 IDH1-mutant, ATRX-lost astrocytomas. Points on this clone: Antigen specificity is unknown.

The receptor's source is a man between 18 and 35 years old with glioma. The chain links TRBV7-9 to TRBJ2-7, with D unresolved. The specimen was PBMCs, collected from a glioma patient treated with radiotherapy, temozolomide or both. The CDR3: CASSSQNSYEQYF. The CDR3 DNA sequence: TGTGCCAGCAGCTCCCAGAATTCCTACGAGCAGTACTTC.